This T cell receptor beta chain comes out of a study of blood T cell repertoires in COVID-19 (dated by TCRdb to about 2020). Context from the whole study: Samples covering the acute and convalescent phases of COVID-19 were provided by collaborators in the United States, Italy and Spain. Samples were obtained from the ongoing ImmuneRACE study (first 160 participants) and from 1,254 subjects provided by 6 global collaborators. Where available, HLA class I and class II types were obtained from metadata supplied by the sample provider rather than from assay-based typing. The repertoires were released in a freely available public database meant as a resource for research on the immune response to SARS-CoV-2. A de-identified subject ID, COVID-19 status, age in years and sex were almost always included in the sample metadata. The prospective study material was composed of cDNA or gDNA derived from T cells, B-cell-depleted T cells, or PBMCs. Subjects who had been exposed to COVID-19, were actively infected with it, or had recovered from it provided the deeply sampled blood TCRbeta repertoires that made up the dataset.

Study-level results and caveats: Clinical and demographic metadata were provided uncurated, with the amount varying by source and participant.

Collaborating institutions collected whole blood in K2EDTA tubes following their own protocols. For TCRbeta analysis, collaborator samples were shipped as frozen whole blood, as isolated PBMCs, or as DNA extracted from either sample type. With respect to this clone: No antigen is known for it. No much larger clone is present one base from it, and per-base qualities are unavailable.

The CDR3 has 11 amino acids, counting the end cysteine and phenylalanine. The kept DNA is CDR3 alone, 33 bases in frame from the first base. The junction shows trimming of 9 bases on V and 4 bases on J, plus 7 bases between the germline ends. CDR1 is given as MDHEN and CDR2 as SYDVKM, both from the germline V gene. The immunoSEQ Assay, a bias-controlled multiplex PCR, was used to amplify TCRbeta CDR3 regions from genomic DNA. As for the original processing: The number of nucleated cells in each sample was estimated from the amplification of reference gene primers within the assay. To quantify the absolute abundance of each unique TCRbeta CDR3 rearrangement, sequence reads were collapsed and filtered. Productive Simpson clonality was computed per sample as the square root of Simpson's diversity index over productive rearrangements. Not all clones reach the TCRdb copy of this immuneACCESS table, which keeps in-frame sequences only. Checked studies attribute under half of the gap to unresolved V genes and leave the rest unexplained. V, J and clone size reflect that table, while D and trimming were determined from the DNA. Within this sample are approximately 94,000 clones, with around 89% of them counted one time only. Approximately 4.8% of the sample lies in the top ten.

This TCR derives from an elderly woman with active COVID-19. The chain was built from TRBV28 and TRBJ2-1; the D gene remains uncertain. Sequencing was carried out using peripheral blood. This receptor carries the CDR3 CASVQYNEQFF. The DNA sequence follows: TGTGCCAGTGTCCAATACAATGAGCAGTTCTTC.